The rows below give T cell receptor beta chains drawn from one sample of a study of CD8 T cells in ankylosing spondylitis. TCRdb processed the 5' RACE reads anew with MiXCR; each CDR3 protein has one entry. This table holds around 120,000 distinct CDR3 sequences, roughly an eighth found once. The specimen sequenced was blood, either unsorted or a sorted T cell fraction (not recorded which). The receptors here all came from a female donor with ankylosing spondylitis or in good health (not recorded which). Each CDR3 is given with its conserved first and last residue. The order of the fields is CDR3 length, J gene, D gene, clone size, V gene, CDR3 protein, CDR3 DNA. D genes are given only for firm matches. Not every row has a clone size; where given, it reads once, few, many or a size class.

>14|TRBJ2-7|TRBD1|few|TRBV11-2
CASSLQGAFYEQYF
TGTGCCAGCAGCTTACAGGGGGCGTTTTACGAGCAGTACTTC
>12|TRBJ2-7|-|-|TRBV6-5
CASRVGPYEQYF
TGTGCCAGCAGAGTTGGACCCTACGAGCAGTACTTC
>13|TRBJ2-7|-|-|TRBV5-5
CASTKDGSYEQYF
TGTGCCAGCACCAAGGACGGATCCTACGAGCAGTACTTC
>18|TRBJ2-3|-|few|TRBV11-2
CASSLGVFRGTSTDTQYF
TGTGCCAGCAGCTTAGGCGTCTTTCGCGGGACTAGCACAGATACGCAGTATTTT
>13|TRBJ1-1|-|many|TRBV20-1
CSARRGAYTEAFF
TGCAGTGCTAGAAGGGGGGCCTACACTGAAGCTTTCTTT
>13|TRBJ1-1|-|many|TRBV20-1
CSAGRAANTEAFF
TGCAGTGCTGGGCGGGCCGCGAACACTGAAGCTTTCTTT
>16|TRBJ2-1|TRBD2|-|TRBV28
CASSTSSGGLYNEQFF
TGTGCCAGCAGTACTTCCAGCGGGGGGCTCTACAATGAGCAGTTCTTC
>15|TRBJ2-4|TRBD1|-|TRBV13
CASSLKGQGKNIQYF
TGTGCCAGCAGCTTAAAGGGACAGGGTAAAAACATTCAGTACTTC
>14|TRBJ2-7|-|many|TRBV12-3/TRBV12-4
CASGMNWGPYEQYF
TGTGCCAGCGGGATGAATTGGGGACCCTACGAGCAGTACTTC
>12|TRBJ2-5|-|-|TRBV6-5
CASRSRTETQYF
TGTGCCAGCAGGTCTCGGACAGAGACCCAGTACTTC
>16|TRBJ2-1|-|few|TRBV29-1
CSLAGGRGDSYNEQFF
TGCAGCCTTGCCGGGGGACGGGGTGATTCCTACAATGAGCAGTTCTTC
>13|TRBJ2-7|-|many|TRBV7-9
CASKRSSSYEQYF
TGTGCCAGCAAGCGTTCTAGCTCCTACGAGCAGTACTTC
>14|TRBJ2-7|-|few|TRBV12-3/TRBV12-4
CASSKGGSSYEQYF
TGTGCCAGCAGTAAAGGAGGCAGCTCCTACGAGCAGTACTTC
>15|TRBJ2-1|-|-|TRBV19
CASSFRDLNTNEQFF
TGTGCCAGTAGTTTCCGGGACCTTAACACGAATGAGCAGTTCTTC
>14|TRBJ2-3|TRBD2|few|TRBV28
CASWTSGGPDTQYF
TGTGCCAGCTGGACCAGCGGGGGGCCAGATACGCAGTATTTT
>15|TRBJ1-1|-|-|TRBV18
CASSPLAGSGTEAFF
TGTGCCAGCTCACCACTGGCAGGGTCGGGCACTGAAGCTTTCTTT
>15|TRBJ2-1|-|-|TRBV20-1
CSARDRNYHYNEQFF
TGCAGTGCTAGAGACAGGAACTACCATTACAATGAGCAGTTCTTC
>14|TRBJ2-7|-|-|TRBV12-3/TRBV12-4
CASSRTTGFYEQYF
TGTGCCAGCAGCCGAACTACAGGGTTCTACGAGCAGTACTTC
>13|TRBJ2-3|TRBD2|few|TRBV10-3
CAIGLGVEDTQYF
TGTGCCATCGGACTAGGAGTTGAGGATACGCAGTATTTT
>14|TRBJ1-1|-|few|TRBV18
CASSPPTLNTEAFF
TGTGCCAGCTCACCACCTACGCTGAACACTGAAGCTTTCTTT